The text below deals with one T cell receptor (beta chain). This sample stems from a study of blood T cells in healthy people across ages. A second roughly 6 to 12 cycle PCR used barcoded and J-beta primers. TCRdb processed the 5' RACE reads anew with MiXCR; each CDR3 protein has one entry. The data hold 500,000 to 550,000 distinct CDR3 sequences, with 24% observed a single time. Isolation yielded PBMCs, at least 6.5 million per sample, in every case. The CDR3 loop spans 14 amino acids. The same data also contributed to another study, on T cells of mothers and their children.

This sequence joins TRBV21-1 and TRBJ2-7; TRBD1, the D gene given by the table, was not confirmed from the DNA. TRBV21-1 is reported as a pseudogene. The source material was blood. The sequence came from a boy younger than 18 in good health. CDR3 sequence reads: CASSKERRGYEQYF. The CDR3 DNA sequence: TGTGCCAGCAGCAAAGAGCGCAGGGGGTACGAGCAGTACTTC.